This TCR beta chain was identified in a study of T cells in localized non-small cell lung cancer. Details on this clone: What it recognizes is unknown.

The table came from immunoSEQ multiplex PCR; TCRdb's copy has only in-frame clones and leaves some out. The sample has around 30,000 clones; over 80% are singletons. Germline V gene data show CDR1 as SGHAT and CDR2 as FQNNGV. This CDR3 is 14 amino acids long. The V and J ends lost 1 base and 4 bases respectively, with 9 bases between them. Study-level points and caveats: In uninvolved adjacent lung, T cell clonality reached its highest value, exceeding tumor. Longer survival (overall) was linked to higher T cell density in blood. Multi-region tumor sequencing was not done, so intratumor heterogeneity could not be excluded.

Sequencing was performed on peripheral blood mononuclear cells, taken before any cancer treatment. The clonotype originates from a woman aged 35-70 years with stage III lung adenocarcinoma. This chain joins TRBV11-2 and TRBJ2-3; D unresolved. The CDR3 protein is CASSLGWQSDTQYF. The CDR3 DNA follows: TGTGCCAGCAGCTTAGGATGGCAATCAGATACGCAGTATTTT.